The T cell receptor (beta chain) under discussion was sequenced for a study of blood T cell repertoires in COVID-19. Original analysis: Estimated nucleated cell counts came from reference gene primer amplification. Repertoires were generated with immunoSEQ multiplex PCR, while TCRdb's copy carries only in-frame clones and drops some. V, J and clone size reflect that table, while D and trimming were determined from the DNA. The data contain 65,000 to 90,000 clones, around 80% of them singletons. This clone was counted once. The V and J ends lost 4 bases and 0 bases respectively, with 11 bases between them. The CDR3 loop spans 15 amino acids. CDR1 is SGDLS, CDR2 YYNGEE, per germline.

The origin of this receptor is a man aged 55-75 years with acute or convalescent COVID-19. This chain connects TRBV9 to TRBJ1-3; D unclear. The sample was peripheral blood. CDR3 coding DNA: TGTGCCAGCAGCCCCCTTTTATTCTCTGGAAACACCATATATTTT. Residues: CASSPLLFSGNTIYF. Full variable domain (missing parts from reference TRBV9 and TRBJ1-3): DSGVTQTPKHLITATGQRVTLRCSPRSGDLSVYWYQQSLDQGLQFLIQYYNGEERAKGNILERFSAQQFPDLHSELNLSSLELGDSALYFCASSPLLFSGNTIYFGEGSWLTVV.